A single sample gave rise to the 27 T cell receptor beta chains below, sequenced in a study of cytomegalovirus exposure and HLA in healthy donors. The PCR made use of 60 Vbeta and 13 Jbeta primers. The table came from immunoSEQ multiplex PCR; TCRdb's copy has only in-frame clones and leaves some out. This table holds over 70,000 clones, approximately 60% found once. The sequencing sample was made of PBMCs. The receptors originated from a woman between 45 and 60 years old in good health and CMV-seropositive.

The CDR3 sequence: CASSLGQGMTGNTIYF. The CDR3 coding sequence is TGTGCCAGCAGTTTGGGACAGGGGATGACTGGAAACACCATATATTTT. V gene TRBV28 combines with J gene TRBJ1-3; 10 positions agree with TRBD1. V was pared by 3 bases and J by 2 bases, with 4 bases of the junction left unmatched. CDR1 MDHEN and CDR2 SYDVKM come from the germline V gene. The CDR3 contains 16 residues.

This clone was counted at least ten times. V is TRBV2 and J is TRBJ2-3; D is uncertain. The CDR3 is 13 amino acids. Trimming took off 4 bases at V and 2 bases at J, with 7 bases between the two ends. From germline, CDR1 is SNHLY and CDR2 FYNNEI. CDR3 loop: CASSVFLTDTQYF. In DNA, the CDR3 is TGTGCCAGCAGTGTTTTCCTCACAGATACGCAGTATTTT.

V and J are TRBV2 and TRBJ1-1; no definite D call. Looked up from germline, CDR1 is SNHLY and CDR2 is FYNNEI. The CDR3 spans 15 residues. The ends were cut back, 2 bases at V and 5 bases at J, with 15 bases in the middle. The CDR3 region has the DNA TGTGCCAGCAGTGAATTCCGGGGTATGGAAACTGAAGCTTTCTTT. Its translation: CASSEFRGMETEAFF.

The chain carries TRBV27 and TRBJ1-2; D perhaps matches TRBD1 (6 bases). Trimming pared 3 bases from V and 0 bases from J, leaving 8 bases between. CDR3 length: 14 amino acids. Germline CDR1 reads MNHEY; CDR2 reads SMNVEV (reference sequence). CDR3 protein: CASSFQGTNYGYTF. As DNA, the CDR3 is TGTGCCAGCAGTTTCCAGGGGACTAACTATGGCTACACCTTC.

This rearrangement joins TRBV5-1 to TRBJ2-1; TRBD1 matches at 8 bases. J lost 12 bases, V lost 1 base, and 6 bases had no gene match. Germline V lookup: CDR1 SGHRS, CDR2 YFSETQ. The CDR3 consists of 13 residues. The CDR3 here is CASSLNHDRGQFF. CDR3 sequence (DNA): TGCGCCAGCAGCTTGAATCACGACAGGGGGCAGTTCTTC.

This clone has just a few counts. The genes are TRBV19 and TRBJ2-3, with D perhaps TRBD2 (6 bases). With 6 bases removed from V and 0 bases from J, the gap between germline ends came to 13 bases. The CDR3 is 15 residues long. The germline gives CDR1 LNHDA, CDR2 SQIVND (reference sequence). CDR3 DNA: TGTGCCAGTAGCCCCGGGACTGCTAGCACAGATACGCAGTATTTT. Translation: CASSPGTASTDTQYF.

Here the CDR3 reads CASSPEGGQGEAFF. The CDR3 bases are TGCGCCAGCAGCCCGGAGGGGGGGCAGGGTGAAGCTTTCTTT. The chain joins TRBV5-1 to TRBJ1-1; possibly TRBD1 for D (6 bases). Deletions cut 4 bases from V and 7 bases from J, with 17 bases between. Germline lookup yields CDR1 SGHRS and CDR2 YFSETQ. The CDR3 covers 14 residues. The variable domain in full, completed from reference TRBV5-1 and TRBJ1-1, reads KAGVTQTPRYLIKTRGQQVTLSCSPISGHRSVSWYQQTPGQGLQFLFEYFSETQRNKGNFPGRFSGRQFSNSRSEMNVSTLELGDSALYLCASSPEGGQGEAFFGQGTRLTVV.

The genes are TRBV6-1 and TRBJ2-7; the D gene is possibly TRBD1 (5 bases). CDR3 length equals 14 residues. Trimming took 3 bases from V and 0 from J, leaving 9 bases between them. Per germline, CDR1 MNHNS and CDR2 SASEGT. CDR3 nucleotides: TGTGCCAGCAGTGAGGCGACAGACTCCTACGAGCAGTACTTC. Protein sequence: CASSEATDSYEQYF.

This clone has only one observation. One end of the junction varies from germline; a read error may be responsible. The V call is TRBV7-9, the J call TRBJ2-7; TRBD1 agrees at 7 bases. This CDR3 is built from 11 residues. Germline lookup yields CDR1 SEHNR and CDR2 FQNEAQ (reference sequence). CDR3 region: CSSSWDREQYF. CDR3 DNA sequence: TGTTCCAGCAGCTGGGACAGAGAGCAGTACTTC. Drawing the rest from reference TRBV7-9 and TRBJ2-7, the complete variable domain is DTGVSQNPRHKITKRGQNVTFRCDPISEHNRLYWYRQTLGQGPEFLTYFQNEAQLEKSRLLSDRFSAERPKGSFSTLEIQRTEQGDSAMYLCSSSWDREQYFGPGTRLTVT.

The CDR3 DNA follows: TGTGCCAGCAAGGGGCAGGGGGCGACTGAAGCTTTCTTT. Its translation is CASKGQGATEAFF. V gene TRBV27 combines with J gene TRBJ1-1; 8 nucleotides align to TRBD1. V shed 7 bases, J shed 5 bases, and the junction held 6 bases outside the gene matches. CDR1 is MNHEY, CDR2 SMNVEV, per germline (reference sequence). The CDR3 is 13 residues long.

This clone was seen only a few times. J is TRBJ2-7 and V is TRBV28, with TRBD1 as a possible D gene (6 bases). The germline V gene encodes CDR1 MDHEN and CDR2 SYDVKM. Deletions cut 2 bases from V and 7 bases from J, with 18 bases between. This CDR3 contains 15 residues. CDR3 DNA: TGTGCCAGCAGTTTAGCAAAACAGGGCATAGGAGAGCAGTACTTC. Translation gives CASSLAKQGIGEQYF. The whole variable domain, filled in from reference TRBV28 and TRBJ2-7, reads DVKVTQSSRYLVKRTGEKVFLECVQDMDHENMFWYRQDPGLGLRLIYFSYDVKMKEKGDIPEGYSVSREKKERFSLILESASTNQTSMYLCASSLAKQGIGEQYFGPGTRLTVT.

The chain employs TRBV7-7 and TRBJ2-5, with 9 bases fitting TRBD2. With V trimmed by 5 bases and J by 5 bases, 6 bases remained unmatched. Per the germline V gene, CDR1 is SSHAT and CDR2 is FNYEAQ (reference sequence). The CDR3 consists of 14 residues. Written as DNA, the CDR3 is TGTGCCAGCAGCCCTAGCGGGGTGGGGGAGACCCAGTACTTC. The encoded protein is CASSPSGVGETQYF.

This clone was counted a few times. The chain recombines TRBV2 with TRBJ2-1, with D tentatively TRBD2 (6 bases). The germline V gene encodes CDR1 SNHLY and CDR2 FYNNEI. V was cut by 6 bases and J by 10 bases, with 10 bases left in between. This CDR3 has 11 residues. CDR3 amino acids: CASREGGEQFF. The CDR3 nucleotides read TGTGCCAGCAGGGAGGGTGGGGAGCAGTTCTTC.

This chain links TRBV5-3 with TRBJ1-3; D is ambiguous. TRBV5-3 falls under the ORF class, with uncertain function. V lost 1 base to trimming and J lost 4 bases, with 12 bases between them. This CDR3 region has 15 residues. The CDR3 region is CARSLSTPGGNTIYF. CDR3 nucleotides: TGTGCCAGAAGCTTGAGCACTCCGGGGGGAAACACCATATATTTT.

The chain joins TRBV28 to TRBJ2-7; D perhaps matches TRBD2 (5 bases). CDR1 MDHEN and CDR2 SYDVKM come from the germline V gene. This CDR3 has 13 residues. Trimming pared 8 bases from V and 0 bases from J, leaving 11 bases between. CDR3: CASADWRSYEQYF. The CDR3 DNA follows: TGTGCCAGCGCGGACTGGCGCTCCTACGAGCAGTACTTC.

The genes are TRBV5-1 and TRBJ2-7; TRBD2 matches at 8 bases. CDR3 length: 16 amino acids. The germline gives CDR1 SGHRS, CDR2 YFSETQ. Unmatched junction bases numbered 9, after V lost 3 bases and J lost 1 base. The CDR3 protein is CASSSGIIAGSYEQYF. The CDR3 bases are TGCGCCAGCAGCTCGGGGATTATAGCGGGGTCCTACGAGCAGTACTTC.

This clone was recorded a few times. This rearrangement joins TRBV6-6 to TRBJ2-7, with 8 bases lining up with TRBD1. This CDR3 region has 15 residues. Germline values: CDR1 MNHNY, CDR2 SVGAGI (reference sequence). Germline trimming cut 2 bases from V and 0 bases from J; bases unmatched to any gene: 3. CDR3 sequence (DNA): TGTGCCAGCAGTTACGGGACAGGCATCTCCTACGAGCAGTACTTC. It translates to CASSYGTGISYEQYF.

The CDR3 loop reads CAWSMPVGELFF. The CDR3 nucleotides read TGTGCCTGGAGTATGCCAGTCGGGGAGCTGTTTTTT. V is TRBV30 and J is TRBJ2-2; D remains unclear. Per the germline V gene, CDR1 is GTSNPN and CDR2 is SVGIG (reference sequence). The germline V and J ends were trimmed by 2 bases and 7 bases, with 8 bases remaining between them. The CDR3 has 12 amino acids.

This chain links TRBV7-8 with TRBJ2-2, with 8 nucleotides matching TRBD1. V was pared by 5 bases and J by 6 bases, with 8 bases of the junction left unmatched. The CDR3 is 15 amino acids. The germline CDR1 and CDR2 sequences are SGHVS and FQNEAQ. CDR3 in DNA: TGTGCCAGCAGCCTCCTTGGGACAGGTGCCGGGGAGCTGTTTTTT. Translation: CASSLLGTGAGELFF. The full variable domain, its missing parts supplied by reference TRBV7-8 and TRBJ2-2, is GAGVSQSPRYKVAKRGQDVALRCDPISGHVSLFWYQQALGQGPEFLTYFQNEAQLDKSGLPSDRFFAERPEGSVSTLKIQRTQQEDSAVYLCASSLLGTGAGELFFGEGSRLTVL.

The CDR3 sequence: CASSPQGLSEGYTF. Written as DNA, the CDR3 is TGTGCCAGCTCACCGCAGGGACTGTCCGAGGGCTACACCTTC. V is TRBV18 and J is TRBJ1-2, with TRBD1 as a possible D gene (5 bases). CDR1 and CDR2 (germline): KGHSH, LQKENI. This CDR3 comprises 14 residues. Trimming shortened V by 3 bases and J by 8 bases, and 16 bases separated the two germline ends.

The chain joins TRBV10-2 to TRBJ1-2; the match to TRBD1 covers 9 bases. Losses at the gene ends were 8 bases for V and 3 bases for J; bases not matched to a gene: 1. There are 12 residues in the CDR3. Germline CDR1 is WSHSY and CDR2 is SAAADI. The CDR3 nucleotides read TGCGCCAGCGGGGACAGGGACTATGGCTACACCTTC. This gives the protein CASGDRDYGYTF.

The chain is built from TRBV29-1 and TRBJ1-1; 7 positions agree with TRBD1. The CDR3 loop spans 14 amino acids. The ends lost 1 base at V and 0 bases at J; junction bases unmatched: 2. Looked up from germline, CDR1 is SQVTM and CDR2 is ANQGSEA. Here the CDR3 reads CSVEVTGMNTEAFF. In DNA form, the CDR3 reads TGCAGCGTTGAAGTGACAGGGATGAACACTGAAGCTTTCTTT.

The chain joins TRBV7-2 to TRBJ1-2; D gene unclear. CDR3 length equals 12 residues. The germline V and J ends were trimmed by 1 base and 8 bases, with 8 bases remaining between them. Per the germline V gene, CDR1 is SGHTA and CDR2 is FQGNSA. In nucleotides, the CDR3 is TGTGCCAGCAGCTTAGGCGGTGTAGGCTACACCTTC. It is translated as CASSLGGVGYTF.

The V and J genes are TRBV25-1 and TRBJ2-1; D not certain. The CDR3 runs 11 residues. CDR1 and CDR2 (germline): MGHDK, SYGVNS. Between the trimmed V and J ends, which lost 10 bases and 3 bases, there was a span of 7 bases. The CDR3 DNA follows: TGTGCCACCCTAAACTACAATGAGCAGTTCTTC. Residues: CATLNYNEQFF.

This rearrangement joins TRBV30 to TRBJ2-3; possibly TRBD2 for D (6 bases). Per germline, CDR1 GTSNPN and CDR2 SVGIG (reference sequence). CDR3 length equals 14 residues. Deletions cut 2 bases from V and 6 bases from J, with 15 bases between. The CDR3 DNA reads TGTGCCTGGAGTCCGGGACTGCAAGTGGATACGCAGTATTTT. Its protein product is CAWSPGLQVDTQYF. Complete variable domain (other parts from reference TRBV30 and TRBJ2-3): SQTIHQWPATLVQPVGSPLSLECTVEGTSNPNLYWYRQAAGRGLQLLFYSVGIGQISSEVPQNLSASRPQDRQFILSSKKLLLSDSGFYLCAWSPGLQVDTQYFGPGTRLTVL.

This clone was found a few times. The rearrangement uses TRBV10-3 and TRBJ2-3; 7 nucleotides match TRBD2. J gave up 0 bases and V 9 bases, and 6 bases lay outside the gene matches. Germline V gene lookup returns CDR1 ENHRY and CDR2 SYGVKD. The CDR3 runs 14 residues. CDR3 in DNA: TGTGCCATTGGAAATAGCGGGAGCACAGATACGCAGTATTTT. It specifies CAIGNSGSTDTQYF.

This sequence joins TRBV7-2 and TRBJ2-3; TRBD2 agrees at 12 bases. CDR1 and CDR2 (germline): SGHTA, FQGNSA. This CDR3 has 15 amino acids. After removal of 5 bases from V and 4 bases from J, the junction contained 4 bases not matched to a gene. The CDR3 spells CASSTSSGGADTQYF. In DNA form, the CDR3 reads TGTGCCAGCAGCACCTCTAGCGGGGGGGCAGATACGCAGTATTTT.